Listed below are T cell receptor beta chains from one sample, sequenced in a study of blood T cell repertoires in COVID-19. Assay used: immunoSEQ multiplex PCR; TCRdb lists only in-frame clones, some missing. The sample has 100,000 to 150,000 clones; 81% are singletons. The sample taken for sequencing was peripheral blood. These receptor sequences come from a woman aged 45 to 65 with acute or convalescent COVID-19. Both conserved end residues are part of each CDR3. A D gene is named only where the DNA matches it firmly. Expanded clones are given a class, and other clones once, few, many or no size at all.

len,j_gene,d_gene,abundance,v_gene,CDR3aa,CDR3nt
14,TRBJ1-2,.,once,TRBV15,CATSRDSGRYGYTF,TGTGCCACCAGCAGAGATTCAGGGCGGTATGGCTACACCTTC
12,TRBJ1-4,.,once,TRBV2,CASRTPQDRLFF,TGTGCCAGCAGGACTCCACAGGATAGGCTGTTTTTT
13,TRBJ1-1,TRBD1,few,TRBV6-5,CASRQQGATEAFF,TGTGCCAGCAGACAACAGGGGGCCACTGAAGCTTTCTTT
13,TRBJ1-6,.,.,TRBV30,CAWSNVGNSPLHF,TGTGCCTGGAGTAACGTCGGGAATTCACCCCTCCACTTT
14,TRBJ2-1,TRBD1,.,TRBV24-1,CATSQGALFNEQFF,TGTGCCACCAGTCAGGGGGCTCTCTTCAATGAGCAGTTCTTC
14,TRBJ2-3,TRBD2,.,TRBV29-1,CSVEGGRAVDTQYF,TGCAGCGTTGAGGGCGGGAGGGCCGTAGATACGCAGTATTTT
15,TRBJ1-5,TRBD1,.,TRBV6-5,CASSYSGTGNQPQHF,TGTGCCAGCAGTTACTCGGGGACAGGGAATCAGCCCCAGCATTTT
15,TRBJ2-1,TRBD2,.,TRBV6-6,CASSYVLAGLDEQFF,TGTGCCAGCAGTTACGTACTAGCGGGATTGGATGAGCAGTTCTTC
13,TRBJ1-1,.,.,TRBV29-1,CSVEDGGGPEAFF,TGCAGCGTTGAAGATGGCGGGGGGCCAGAAGCTTTCTTT
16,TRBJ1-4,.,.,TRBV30,CAWSDPRGAKREKLFF,TGTGCCTGGAGTGACCCGCGGGGGGCGAAGAGGGAAAAACTGTTTTTT
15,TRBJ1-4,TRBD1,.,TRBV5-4,CASSLGGTGHEKLFF,TGTGCCAGCAGCTTGGGAGGGACAGGGCACGAAAAACTGTTTTTT
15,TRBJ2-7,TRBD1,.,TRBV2,CASSSMGQGRNEQYF,TGTGCCAGCAGTTCGATGGGACAGGGGAGAAACGAGCAGTACTTC
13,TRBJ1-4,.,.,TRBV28,CASSFGVWEKLFF,TGTGCCAGCAGTTTCGGAGTTTGGGAAAAACTGTTTTTT
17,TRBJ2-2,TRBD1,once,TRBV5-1,CASSRPLGQGVAGELFF,TGCGCCAGCAGCCGACCCCTTGGGCAGGGGGTAGCCGGGGAGCTGTTTTTT
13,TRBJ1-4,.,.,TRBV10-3,CAISESMQEKLFF,TGTGCCATCAGTGAGTCTATGCAGGAAAAACTGTTTTTT
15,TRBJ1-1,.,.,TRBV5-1,CASSLAAGLNTEAFF,TGCGCCAGCAGCTTGGCCGCAGGTCTGAACACTGAAGCTTTCTTT
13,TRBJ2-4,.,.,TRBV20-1,CSASGPISNIQYF,TGCAGTGCTAGTGGGCCAATTAGCAACATTCAGTACTTC
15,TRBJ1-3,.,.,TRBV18,CASSPGQDPGNTIYF,TGTGCCAGCTCACCGGGGCAGGACCCTGGAAACACCATATATTTT
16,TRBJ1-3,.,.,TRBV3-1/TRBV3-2,CASSPSHRVVGNTIYF,TGTGCCAGCAGCCCGTCACACAGGGTGGTCGGAAACACCATATATTTT
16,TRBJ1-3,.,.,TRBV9,CASSAAQVYSGNTIYF,TGTGCCAGCAGCGCCGCACAGGTTTACTCTGGAAACACCATATATTTT
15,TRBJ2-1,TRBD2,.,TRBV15,CATSQSAGATNEQFF,TGTGCCACCAGCCAGTCAGCGGGAGCGACCAATGAGCAGTTCTTC
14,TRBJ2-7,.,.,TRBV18,CASSPPKGFYEQYF,TGTGCCAGCTCACCACCCAAGGGGTTCTACGAGCAGTACTTC
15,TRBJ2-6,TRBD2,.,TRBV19,CASSMAGAGANVLTF,TGTGCCAGTAGTATGGCGGGGGCTGGGGCCAACGTCCTGACTTTC
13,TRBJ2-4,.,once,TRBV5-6,CASSLASENIQYF,TGTGCCAGCAGCTTGGCTAGTGAAAACATTCAGTACTTC
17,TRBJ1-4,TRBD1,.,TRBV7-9,CASSFAQGESTNEKLFF,TGTGCCAGCAGCTTCGCACAGGGGGAATCAACTAATGAAAAACTGTTTTTT
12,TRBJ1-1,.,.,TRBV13,CASTVGNTEAFF,TGTGCCAGCACTGTCGGGAACACTGAAGCTTTCTTT
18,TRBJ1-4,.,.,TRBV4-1,CASSQDLGAGAGNEKLFF,TGCGCCAGCAGCCAAGATCTGGGTGCGGGGGCGGGTAATGAAAAACTGTTTTTT
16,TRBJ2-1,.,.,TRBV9,CASSTSGEVAYNEQFF,TGTGCCAGCAGCACCTCAGGGGAAGTCGCCTACAATGAGCAGTTCTTC
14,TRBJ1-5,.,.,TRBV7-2,CASSGGQGLWPQHF,TGTGCCAGCAGCGGTGGGCAGGGTCTATGGCCCCAGCATTTT
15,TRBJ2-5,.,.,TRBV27,CASSLNPMTSGTQYF,TGTGCCAGCAGTTTAAACCCCATGACAAGTGGGACCCAGTACTTC
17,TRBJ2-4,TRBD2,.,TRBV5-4,CASSSGTSGRLKNIQYF,TGTGCCAGCAGCTCCGGGACTAGCGGGAGGCTCAAAAACATTCAGTACTTC
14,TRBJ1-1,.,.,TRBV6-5,CASSYLTGNTEAFF,TGTGCCAGCAGTTACTTAACAGGGAACACTGAAGCTTTCTTT
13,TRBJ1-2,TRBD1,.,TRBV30,CAWSAGQLRGYTF,TGTGCCTGGAGTGCGGGACAGCTAAGGGGCTACACCTTC
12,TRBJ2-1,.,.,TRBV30,CAWSVQAQEQFF,TGTGCCTGGAGTGTACAAGCACAGGAGCAGTTCTTC
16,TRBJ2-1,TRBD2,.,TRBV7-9,CASSNSGTSGIIQQFF,TGTGCCAGCAGTAATTCCGGGACTAGCGGGATAATCCAGCAGTTCTTC
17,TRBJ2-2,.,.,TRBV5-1,CASSLARGTANTGELFF,TGCGCCAGCAGCTTGGCAAGGGGAACTGCGAACACCGGGGAGCTGTTTTTT
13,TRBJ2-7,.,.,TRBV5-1,CASSLAVSYEQYF,TGCGCCAGCAGCTTGGCGGTCTCCTACGAGCAGTACTTC
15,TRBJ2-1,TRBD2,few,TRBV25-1,CASSEPDSGSNEQFF,TGTGCCAGCAGTGAACCGGATAGCGGGAGTAATGAGCAGTTCTTC
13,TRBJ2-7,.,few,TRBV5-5,CASLPDSHTEQYF,TGTGCCAGTTTGCCGGACAGCCATACGGAGCAGTACTTC
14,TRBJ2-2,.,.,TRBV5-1,CASSFTSPTGELFF,TGCGCCAGCAGCTTTACTAGCCCCACCGGGGAGCTGTTTTTT
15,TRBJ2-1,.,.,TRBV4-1,CASSRREFESNEQFF,TGCGCCAGCAGCCGACGGGAGTTTGAATCGAATGAGCAGTTCTTC
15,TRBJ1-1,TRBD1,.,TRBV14,CASSRPGTANTEAFF,TGTGCCAGCAGCCGCCCCGGGACAGCGAACACTGAAGCTTTCTTT
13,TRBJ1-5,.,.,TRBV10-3,CAIRDQQGQPQHF,TGTGCCATCAGGGACCAACAGGGCCAGCCCCAGCATTTT
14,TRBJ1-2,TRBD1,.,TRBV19,CASSSGTGGYGYTF,TGTGCCAGTAGTAGTGGGACAGGGGGTTATGGCTACACCTTC
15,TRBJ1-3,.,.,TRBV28,CASSLTQFSGNTIYF,TGTGCCAGCAGTTTAACACAGTTCTCTGGAAACACCATATATTTT
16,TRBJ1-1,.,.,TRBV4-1,CASSQDSKSVNTEAFF,TGCGCCAGCAGCCAAGATTCTAAGTCTGTGAACACTGAAGCTTTCTTT
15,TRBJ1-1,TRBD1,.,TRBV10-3,CAISDTGGSNTEAFF,TGTGCCATCAGTGACACAGGGGGCTCGAACACTGAAGCTTTCTTT
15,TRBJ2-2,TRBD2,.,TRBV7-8,CASSQRGGRTGELFF,TGTGCCAGCAGCCAGAGGGGCGGGAGGACCGGGGAGCTGTTTTTT
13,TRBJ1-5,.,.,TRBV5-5,CASSLGENQPQHF,TGTGCCAGCAGCCTGGGGGAGAATCAGCCCCAGCATTTT